The 8 T cell receptor beta chains in this list originate from one sample, sequenced in a study of blood T cell repertoires in COVID-19. Repertoires were generated with immunoSEQ multiplex PCR, while TCRdb's copy carries only in-frame clones and drops some. This sample has approximately 100,000 clones, with just under 90% found just once. The sample was peripheral blood. The receptors were sampled from a human donor in a cohort sampled during active COVID-19.

V gene TRBV6-6 combines with J gene TRBJ2-3; a weak D match, TRBD2 (6 bases). The germline V gene encodes CDR1 MNHNY and CDR2 SVGAGI (reference sequence). V was trimmed by 5 bases and J by 2 bases, leaving 17 bases between them. This CDR3 region has 16 residues. The CDR3 DNA is TGTGCCAGCAGTCCCCGACCCGCGGGGCCCACAGATACGCAGTATTTT. The encoded protein is CASSPRPAGPTDTQYF.

J is TRBJ2-7 and V is TRBV28, with 7 bases aligning to TRBD1. Germline lookup yields CDR1 MDHEN and CDR2 SYDVKM. V trimming: 3 bases; J trimming: 1 base; junction bases outside the gene matches: 3. This CDR3 comprises 14 residues. The CDR3 nucleotides read TGTGCCAGCAGTTTGGGGGACAGTTCCTACGAGCAGTACTTC. This translates into CASSLGDSSYEQYF.

The chain recombines TRBV28 with TRBJ2-5, with TRBD2 matching 7 bases. CDR1 and CDR2 (germline): MDHEN, SYDVKM. This CDR3 spans 13 amino acids. The V gene end was trimmed by 8 bases and the J gene end by 7 bases; junction bases not matched to a gene: 10. CDR3 DNA: TGTGCCAGCGTATGGGCGGGAGAGGTGACCCAGTACTTC. This codes for CASVWAGEVTQYF.

This chain links TRBV6-5 with TRBJ1-1; D possibly corresponds to TRBD1 (5 bases). V was pared by 7 bases and J by 1 base, with 7 bases between. From germline, CDR1 is MNHEY and CDR2 SVGAGI. The CDR3 consists of 12 residues. CDR3 region: CASIGGNTEAFF. CDR3 DNA sequence: TGTGCCAGCATCGGGGGGAACACTGAAGCTTTCTTT.

The chain is built from TRBV7-8 and TRBJ2-7; 9 bases align to TRBD1. V trimming: 7 bases; J trimming: 7 bases; junction bases outside the gene matches: 11. This CDR3 is 14 amino acids long. The V gene's germline CDR1 is SGHVS and CDR2 FQNEAQ. The CDR3 DNA sequence: TGTGCCAGCAATGATGTACAGGGGGCACGGGAGCAGTACTTC. Amino acids: CASNDVQGAREQYF.

The genes are TRBV5-1 and TRBJ2-3, with D maybe TRBD1 (5 bases). This CDR3 has 15 amino acids. Trimming cost V 4 bases and J 4 bases, with 16 bases left between them. CDR1 is SGHRS, CDR2 YFSETQ, per germline. In DNA form, the CDR3 reads TGCGCCAGCAGCCCTAACAGGTGGGGTTCAGATACGCAGTATTTT. Its protein is CASSPNRWGSDTQYF.

The chain carries TRBV5-1 and TRBJ1-1, with no clear D. With 3 bases removed from V and 9 bases from J, the gap between germline ends came to 18 bases. The CDR3 extends over 14 amino acids. CDR1 SGHRS and CDR2 YFSETQ come from the germline V gene. The CDR3 sequence: CASSYAFSDYKAFF. The DNA of the CDR3 is TGCGCCAGCAGCTATGCCTTTTCCGACTACAAAGCTTTCTTT.

The V gene is TRBV19, the J gene TRBJ2-2; the D gene is possibly TRBD2 (6 bases). CDR3 size: 15 residues. CDR1 and CDR2 (germline): LNHDA, SQIVND (reference sequence). Deletions cut 3 bases from V and 6 bases from J, with 14 bases between. CDR3 sequence (DNA): TGTGCCAGTAGTATTTTGCGGGGTGTCCCCGGGGAGCTGTTTTTT. As protein: CASSILRGVPGELFF. Full variable domain (rest looked up from reference TRBV19 and TRBJ2-2): DGGITQSPKYLFRKEGQNVTLSCEQNLNHDAMYWYRQDPGQGLRLIYYSQIVNDFQKGDIAEGYSVSREKKESFPLTVTSAQKNPTAFYLCASSILRGVPGELFFGEGSRLTVL.